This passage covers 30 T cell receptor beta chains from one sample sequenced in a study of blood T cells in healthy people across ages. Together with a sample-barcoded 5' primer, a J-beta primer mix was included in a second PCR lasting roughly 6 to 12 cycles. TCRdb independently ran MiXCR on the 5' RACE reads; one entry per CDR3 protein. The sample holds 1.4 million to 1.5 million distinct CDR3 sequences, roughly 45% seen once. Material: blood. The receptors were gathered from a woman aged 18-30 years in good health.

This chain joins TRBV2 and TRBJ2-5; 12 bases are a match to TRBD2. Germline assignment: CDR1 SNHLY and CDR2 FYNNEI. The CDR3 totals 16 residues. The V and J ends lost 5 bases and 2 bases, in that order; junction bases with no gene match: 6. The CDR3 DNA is TGTGCCAGCAGTTTCGGTGGACTAGCGGGACAAGAGACCCAGTACTTC. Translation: CASSFGGLAGQETQYF.

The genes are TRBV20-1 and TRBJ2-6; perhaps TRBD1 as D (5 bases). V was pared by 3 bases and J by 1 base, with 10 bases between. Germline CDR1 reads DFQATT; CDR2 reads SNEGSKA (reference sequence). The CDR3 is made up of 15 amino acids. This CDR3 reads CSASSHRSGANVLTF. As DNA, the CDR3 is TGCAGTGCTAGTTCCCACAGGTCTGGGGCCAACGTCCTGACTTTC.

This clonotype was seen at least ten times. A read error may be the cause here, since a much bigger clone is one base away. CDR3 nucleotide sequence: TGTGCCAGCAGCCAAGCGTACAGCCGCAATCAGCCCCAGCATTTT. It encodes CASSQAYSRNQPQHF. The chain carries TRBV16 and TRBJ1-5; D not resolved. CDR1 and CDR2 from the germline V gene are KGHSY and FQNENV. The CDR3 sequence is 15 residues long. V gave up 2 bases and J gave up 2 bases, with 10 bases separating them.

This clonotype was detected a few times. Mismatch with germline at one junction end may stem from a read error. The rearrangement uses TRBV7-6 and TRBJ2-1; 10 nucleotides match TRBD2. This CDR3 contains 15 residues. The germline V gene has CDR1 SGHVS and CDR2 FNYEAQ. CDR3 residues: CASTLGTSDGNEQFF. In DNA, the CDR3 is TGTGCCAGCACCTTAGGGACTAGCGATGGCAATGAGCAGTTCTTC.

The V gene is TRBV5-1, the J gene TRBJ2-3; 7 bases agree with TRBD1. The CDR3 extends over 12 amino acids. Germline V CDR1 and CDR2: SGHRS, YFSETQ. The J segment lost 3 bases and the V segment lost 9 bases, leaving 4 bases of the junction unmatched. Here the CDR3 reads CATRGTTDTQYF. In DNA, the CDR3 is TGCGCCACCAGGGGGACGACAGATACGCAGTATTTT.

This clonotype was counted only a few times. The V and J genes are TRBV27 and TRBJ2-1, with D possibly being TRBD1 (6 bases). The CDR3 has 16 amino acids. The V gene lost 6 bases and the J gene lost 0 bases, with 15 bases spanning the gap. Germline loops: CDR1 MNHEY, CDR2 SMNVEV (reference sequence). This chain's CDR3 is CASSPGEGHSYNEQFF. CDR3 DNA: TGTGCCAGCAGCCCAGGAGAGGGACACTCCTACAATGAGCAGTTCTTC.

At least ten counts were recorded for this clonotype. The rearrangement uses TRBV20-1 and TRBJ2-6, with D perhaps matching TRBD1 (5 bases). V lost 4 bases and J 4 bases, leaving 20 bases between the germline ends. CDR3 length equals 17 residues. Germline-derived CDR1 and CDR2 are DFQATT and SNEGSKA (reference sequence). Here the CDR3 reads CSANLRQSPGGANVLTF. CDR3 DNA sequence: TGCAGTGCTAATCTAAGACAGTCACCTGGGGGGGCCAACGTCCTGACTTTC.

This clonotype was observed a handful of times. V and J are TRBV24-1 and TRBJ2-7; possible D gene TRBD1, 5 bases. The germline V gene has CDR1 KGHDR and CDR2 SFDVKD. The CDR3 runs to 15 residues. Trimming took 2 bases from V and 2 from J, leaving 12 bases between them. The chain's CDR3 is CATSDSRTQAYEQYF. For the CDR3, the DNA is TGTGCCACCAGTGATTCTCGGACACAAGCCTACGAGCAGTACTTC.

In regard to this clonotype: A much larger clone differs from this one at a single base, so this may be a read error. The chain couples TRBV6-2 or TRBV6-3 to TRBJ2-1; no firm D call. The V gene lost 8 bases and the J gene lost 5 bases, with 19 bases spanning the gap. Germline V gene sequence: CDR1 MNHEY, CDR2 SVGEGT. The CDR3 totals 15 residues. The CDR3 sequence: CASGWSLLGHNEQFF. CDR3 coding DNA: TGTGCCAGCGGCTGGAGCCTCCTAGGCCACAATGAGCAGTTCTTC.

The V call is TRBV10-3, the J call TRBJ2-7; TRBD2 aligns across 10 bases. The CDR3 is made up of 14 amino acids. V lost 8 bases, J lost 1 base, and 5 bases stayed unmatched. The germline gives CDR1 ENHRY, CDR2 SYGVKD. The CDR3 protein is CAISSGSRSYEQYF. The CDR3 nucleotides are TGTGCCATCTCTAGCGGGAGCCGGTCCTACGAGCAGTACTTC.

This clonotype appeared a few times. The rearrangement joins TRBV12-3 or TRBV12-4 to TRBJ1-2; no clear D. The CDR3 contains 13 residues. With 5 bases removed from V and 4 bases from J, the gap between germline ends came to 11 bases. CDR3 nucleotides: TGTGCCAGCAGTCCCCGAAGAAGCTATGGCTACACCTTC. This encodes CASSPRRSYGYTF.

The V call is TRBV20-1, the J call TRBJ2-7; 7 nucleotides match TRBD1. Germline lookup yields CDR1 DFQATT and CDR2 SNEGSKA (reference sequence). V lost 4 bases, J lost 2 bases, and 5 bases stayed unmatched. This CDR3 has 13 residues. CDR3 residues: CSAILTGTYEQYF. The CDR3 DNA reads TGCAGTGCTATCCTGACAGGGACCTACGAGCAGTACTTC.

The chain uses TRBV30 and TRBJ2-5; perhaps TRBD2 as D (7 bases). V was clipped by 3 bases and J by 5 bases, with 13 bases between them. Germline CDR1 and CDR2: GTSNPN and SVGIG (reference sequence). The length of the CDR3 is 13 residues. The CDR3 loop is CAWRGAGVETQYF. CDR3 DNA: TGTGCCTGGAGGGGGGCGGGGGTTGAGACCCAGTACTTC. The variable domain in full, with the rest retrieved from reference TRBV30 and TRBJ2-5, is SQTIHQWPATLVQPVGSPLSLECTVEGTSNPNLYWYRQAAGRGLQLLFYSVGIGQISSEVPQNLSASRPQDRQFILSSKKLLLSDSGFYLCAWRGAGVETQYFGPGTRLLVL.

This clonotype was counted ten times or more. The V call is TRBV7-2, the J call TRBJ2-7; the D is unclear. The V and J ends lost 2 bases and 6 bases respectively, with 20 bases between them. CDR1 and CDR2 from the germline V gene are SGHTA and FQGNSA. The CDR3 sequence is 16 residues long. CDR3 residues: CASSLRPPTFGLEQYF. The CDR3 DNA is TGTGCCAGCAGCTTAAGGCCCCCTACTTTCGGGCTCGAGCAGTACTTC. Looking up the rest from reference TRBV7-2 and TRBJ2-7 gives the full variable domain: GAGVSQSPSNKVTEKGKDVELRCDPISGHTALYWYRQSLGQGLEFLIYFQGNSAPDKSGLPSDRFSAERTGGSVSTLTIQRTQQEDSAVYLCASSLRPPTFGLEQYFGPGTRLTVT.

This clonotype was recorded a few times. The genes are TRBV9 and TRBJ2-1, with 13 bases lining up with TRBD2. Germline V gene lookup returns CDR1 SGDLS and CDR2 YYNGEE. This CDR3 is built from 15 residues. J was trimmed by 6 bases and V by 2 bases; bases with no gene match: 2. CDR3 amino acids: CASSVGLAGANEQFF. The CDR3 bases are TGTGCCAGCAGCGTTGGACTAGCGGGGGCCAATGAGCAGTTCTTC.

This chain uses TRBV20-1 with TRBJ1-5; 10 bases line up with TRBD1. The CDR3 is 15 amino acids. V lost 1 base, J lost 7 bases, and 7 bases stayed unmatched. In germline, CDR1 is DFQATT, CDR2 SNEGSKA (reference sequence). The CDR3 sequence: CSARGGTGDIQPQHF. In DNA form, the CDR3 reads TGCAGTGCTAGAGGCGGGACAGGGGACATCCAGCCCCAGCATTTT.

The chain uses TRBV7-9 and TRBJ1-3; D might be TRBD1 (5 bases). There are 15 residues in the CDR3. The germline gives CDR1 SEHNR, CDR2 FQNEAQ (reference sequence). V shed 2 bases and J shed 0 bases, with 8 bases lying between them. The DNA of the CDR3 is TGTGCCAGCAGCTTAAGGGGCGACTCTGGAAACACCATATATTTT. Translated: CASSLRGDSGNTIYF.

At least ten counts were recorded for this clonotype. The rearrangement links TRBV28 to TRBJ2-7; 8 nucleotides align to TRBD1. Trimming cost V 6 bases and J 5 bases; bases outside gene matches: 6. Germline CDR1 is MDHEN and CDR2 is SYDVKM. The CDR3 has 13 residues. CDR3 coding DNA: TGTGCCAGCAGCCCGGACAGGGTACACGAGCAGTACTTC. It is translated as CASSPDRVHEQYF.

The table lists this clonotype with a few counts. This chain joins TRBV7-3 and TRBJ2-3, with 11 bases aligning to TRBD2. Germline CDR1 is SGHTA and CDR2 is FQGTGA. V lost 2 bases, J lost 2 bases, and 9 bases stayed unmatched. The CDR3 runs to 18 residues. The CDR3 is CASSLGAPGLAATDTQYF. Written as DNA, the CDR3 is TGTGCCAGCAGCTTAGGGGCCCCGGGACTAGCGGCCACAGATACGCAGTATTTT.

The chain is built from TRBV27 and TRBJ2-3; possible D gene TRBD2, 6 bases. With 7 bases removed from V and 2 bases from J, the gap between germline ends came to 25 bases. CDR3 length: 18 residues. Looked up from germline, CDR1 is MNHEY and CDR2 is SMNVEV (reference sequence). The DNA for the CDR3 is TGTGCCAGCACTCCCAGGCCACTAGCCGCGGTGTACACAGATACGCAGTATTTT. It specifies CASTPRPLAAVYTDTQYF.

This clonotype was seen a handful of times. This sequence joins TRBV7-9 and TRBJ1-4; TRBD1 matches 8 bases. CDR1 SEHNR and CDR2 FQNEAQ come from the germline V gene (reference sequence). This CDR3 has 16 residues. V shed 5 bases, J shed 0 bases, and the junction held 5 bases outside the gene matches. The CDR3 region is CASSTGTGATNEKLFF. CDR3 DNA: TGTGCCAGCAGCACCGGGACAGGAGCAACTAATGAAAAACTGTTTTTT.

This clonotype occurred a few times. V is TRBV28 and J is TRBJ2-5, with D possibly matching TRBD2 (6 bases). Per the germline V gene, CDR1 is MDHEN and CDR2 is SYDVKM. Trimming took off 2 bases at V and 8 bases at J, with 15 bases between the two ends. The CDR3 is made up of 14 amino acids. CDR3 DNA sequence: TGTGCCAGCAGTTTAGGTTCGCCGGCGGGAACCCAGTACTTC. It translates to CASSLGSPAGTQYF.

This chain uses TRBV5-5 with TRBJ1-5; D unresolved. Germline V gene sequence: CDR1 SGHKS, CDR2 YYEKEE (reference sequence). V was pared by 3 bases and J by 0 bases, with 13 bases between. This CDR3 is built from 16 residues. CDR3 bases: TGTGCCAGCAGCTGGAGCGGGCAGTATAGCAATCAGCCCCAGCATTTT. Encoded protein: CASSWSGQYSNQPQHF.

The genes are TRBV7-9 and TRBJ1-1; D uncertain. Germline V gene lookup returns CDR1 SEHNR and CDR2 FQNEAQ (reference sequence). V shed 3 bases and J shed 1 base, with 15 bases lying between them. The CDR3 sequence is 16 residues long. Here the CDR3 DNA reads TGTGCCAGCAGCTTGCCGGGCTCGGGGAGGAACACTGAAGCTTTCTTT. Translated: CASSLPGSGRNTEAFF.

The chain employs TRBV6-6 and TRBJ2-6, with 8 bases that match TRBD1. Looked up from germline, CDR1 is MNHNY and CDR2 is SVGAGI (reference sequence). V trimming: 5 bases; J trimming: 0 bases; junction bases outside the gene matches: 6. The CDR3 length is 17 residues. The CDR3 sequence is CASSTGTGSSGANVLTF. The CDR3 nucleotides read TGTGCCAGCAGTACCGGGACAGGAAGCTCTGGGGCCAACGTCCTGACTTTC.

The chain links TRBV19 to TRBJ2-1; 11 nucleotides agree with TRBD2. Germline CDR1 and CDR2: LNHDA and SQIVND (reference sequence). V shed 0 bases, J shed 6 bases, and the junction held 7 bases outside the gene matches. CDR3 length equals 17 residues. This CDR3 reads CASSIDHSGRGFNEQFF. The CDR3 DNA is TGTGCCAGTAGTATAGATCATAGCGGGAGGGGATTCAATGAGCAGTTCTTC.

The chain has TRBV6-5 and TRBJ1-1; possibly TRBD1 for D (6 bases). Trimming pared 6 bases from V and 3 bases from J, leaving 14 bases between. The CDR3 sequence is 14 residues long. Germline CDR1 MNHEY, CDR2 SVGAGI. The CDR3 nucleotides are TGTGCCAGCAGATTACAGGGAGGGGACACTGAAGCTTTCTTT. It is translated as CASRLQGGDTEAFF.

CDR3 bases: TGTGCCAGCAGCCTTAATAGGCGCCCAGATACGCAGTATTTT. It translates to CASSLNRRPDTQYF. The chain combines TRBV3-1 with TRBJ2-3; D is ambiguous. The CDR3 sequence is 14 residues long. The germline CDR1 and CDR2 sequences are LGHDT and YNNKEL (reference sequence). V lost 4 bases to trimming and J lost 4 bases, with 12 bases between them.

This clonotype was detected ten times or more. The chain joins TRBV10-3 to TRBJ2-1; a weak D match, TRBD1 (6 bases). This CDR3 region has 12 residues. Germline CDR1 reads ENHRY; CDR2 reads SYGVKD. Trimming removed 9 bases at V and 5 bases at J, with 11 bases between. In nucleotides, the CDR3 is TGTGCCATACAGGGACCAAACAATGAGCAGTTCTTC. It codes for CAIQGPNNEQFF.

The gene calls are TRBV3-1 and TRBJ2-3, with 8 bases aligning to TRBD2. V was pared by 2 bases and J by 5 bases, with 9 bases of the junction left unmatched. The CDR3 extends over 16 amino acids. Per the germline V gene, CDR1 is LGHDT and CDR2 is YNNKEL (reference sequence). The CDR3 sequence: CASSQPGAGAQDTQYF. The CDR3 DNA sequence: TGTGCCAGCAGCCAACCAGGAGCGGGGGCTCAAGATACGCAGTATTTT.